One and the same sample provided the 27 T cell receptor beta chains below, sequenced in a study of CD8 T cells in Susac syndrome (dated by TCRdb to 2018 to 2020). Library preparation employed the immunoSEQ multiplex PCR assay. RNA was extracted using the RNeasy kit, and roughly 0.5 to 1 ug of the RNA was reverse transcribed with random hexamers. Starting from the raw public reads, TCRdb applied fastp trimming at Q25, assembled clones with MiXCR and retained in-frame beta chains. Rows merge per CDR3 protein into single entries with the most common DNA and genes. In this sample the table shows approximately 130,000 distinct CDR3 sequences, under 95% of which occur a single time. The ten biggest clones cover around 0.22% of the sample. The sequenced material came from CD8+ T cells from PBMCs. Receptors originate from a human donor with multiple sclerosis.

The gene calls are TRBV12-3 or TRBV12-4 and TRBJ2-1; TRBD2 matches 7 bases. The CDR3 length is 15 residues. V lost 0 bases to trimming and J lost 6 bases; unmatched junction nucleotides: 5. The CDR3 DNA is TGTGCCAGCAGTTTAGCGGGAGGGCTCGGCAATGAGCAGTTCTTC. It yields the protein CASSLAGGLGNEQFF.

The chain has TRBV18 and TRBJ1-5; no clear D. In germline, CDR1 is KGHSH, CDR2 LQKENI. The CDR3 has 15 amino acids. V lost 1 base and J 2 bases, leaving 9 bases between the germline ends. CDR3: CASSPQGSGNQPQHF. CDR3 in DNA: TGTGCCAGCTCACCACAGGGTTCAGGCAATCAGCCCCAGCATTTT.

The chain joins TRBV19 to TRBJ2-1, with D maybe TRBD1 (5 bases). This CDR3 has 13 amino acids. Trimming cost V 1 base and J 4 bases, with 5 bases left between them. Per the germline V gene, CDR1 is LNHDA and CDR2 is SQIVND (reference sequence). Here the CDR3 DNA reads TGTGCCAGTAGTATAGGACAGTACAATGAGCAGTTCTTC. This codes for CASSIGQYNEQFF.

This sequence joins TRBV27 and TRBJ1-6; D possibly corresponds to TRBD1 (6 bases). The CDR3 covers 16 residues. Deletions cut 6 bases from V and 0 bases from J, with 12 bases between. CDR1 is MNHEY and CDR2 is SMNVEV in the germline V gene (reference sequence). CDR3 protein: CASSSGQSSYNSPLHF. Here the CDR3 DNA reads TGTGCCAGCAGCAGCGGACAGAGCTCCTATAATTCACCCCTCCACTTT.

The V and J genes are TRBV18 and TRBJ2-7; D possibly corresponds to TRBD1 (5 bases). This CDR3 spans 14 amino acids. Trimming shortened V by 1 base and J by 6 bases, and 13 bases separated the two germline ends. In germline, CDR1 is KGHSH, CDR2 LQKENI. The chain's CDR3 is CASSPLVRVGEQYF. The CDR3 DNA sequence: TGTGCCAGCTCACCACTTGTCAGGGTCGGCGAGCAGTACTTC. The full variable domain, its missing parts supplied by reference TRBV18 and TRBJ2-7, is NAGVMQNPRHLVRRRGQEARLRCSPMKGHSHVYWYRQLPEEGLKFMVYLQKENIIDESGMPKERFSAEFPKEGPSILRIQQVVRGDSAAYFCASSPLVRVGEQYFGPGTRLTVT.

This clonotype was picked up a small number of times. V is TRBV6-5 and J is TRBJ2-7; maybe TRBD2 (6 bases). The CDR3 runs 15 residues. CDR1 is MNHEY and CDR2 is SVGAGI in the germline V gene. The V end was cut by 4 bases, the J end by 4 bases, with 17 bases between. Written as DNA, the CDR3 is TGTGCCAGCAGTTGGTCTAGCGACAGCGGATACGAGCAGTACTTC. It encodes CASSWSSDSGYEQYF.

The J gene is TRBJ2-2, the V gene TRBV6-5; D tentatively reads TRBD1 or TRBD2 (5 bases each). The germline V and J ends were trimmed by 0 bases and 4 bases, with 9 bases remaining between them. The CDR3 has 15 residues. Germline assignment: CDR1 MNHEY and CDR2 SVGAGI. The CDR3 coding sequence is TGTGCCAGCAGTTACTCGGGGGAGCCCACCGGGGAGCTGTTTTTT. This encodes CASSYSGEPTGELFF.

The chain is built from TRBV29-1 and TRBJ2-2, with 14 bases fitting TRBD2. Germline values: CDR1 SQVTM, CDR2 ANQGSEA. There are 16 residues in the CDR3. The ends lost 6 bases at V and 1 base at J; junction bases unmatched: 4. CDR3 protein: CSVRGLAGGNTGELFF. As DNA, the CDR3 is TGCAGCGTCCGAGGACTAGCGGGAGGGAACACCGGGGAGCTGTTTTTT.

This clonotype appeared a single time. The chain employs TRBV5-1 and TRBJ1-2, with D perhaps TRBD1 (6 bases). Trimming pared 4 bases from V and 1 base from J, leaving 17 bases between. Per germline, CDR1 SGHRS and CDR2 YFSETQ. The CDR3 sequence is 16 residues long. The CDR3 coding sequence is TGCGCCAGCAGCCAAGCCGGGACAACCCGTAACTATGGCTACACCTTC. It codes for CASSQAGTTRNYGYTF.

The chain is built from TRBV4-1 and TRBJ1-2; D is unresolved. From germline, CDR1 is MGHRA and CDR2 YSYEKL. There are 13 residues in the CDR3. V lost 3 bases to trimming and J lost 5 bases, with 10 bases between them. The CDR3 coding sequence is TGCGCCAGCAGCCAGCTTACAGCGTATGGCTACACCTTC. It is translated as CASSQLTAYGYTF.

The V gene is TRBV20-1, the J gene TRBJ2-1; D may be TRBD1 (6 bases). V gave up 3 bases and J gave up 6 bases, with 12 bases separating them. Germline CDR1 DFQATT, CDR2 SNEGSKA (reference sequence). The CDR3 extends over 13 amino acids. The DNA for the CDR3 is TGCAGTGCTAGGGACAGTCGACTCAATGAGCAGTTCTTC. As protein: CSARDSRLNEQFF.

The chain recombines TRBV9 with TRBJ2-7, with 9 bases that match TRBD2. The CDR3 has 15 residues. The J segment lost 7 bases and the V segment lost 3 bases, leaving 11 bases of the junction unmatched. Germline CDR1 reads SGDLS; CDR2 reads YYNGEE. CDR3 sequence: CASSERSGRRAEQYF. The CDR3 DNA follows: TGTGCCAGCAGCGAGAGGAGCGGGAGGAGGGCGGAGCAGTACTTC.

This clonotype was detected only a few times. Here the CDR3 reads CSAQDRGTSGRPGEQYF. CDR3 bases: TGCAGTGCCCAGGATCGCGGGACTAGCGGCCGGCCGGGGGAGCAGTACTTC. This chain joins TRBV20-1 and TRBJ2-7; 11 bases map to TRBD2. V gave up 6 bases and J gave up 7 bases; unmatched junction bases: 20. The germline V gene has CDR1 DFQATT and CDR2 SNEGSKA (reference sequence). This CDR3 spans 17 amino acids.

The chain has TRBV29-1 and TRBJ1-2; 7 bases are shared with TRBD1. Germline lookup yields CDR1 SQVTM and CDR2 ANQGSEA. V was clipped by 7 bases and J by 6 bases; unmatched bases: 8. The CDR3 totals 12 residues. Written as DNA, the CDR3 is TGCAGCGGGGGACAGTTGGGCGATGGCTACACCTTC. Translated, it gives CSGGQLGDGYTF. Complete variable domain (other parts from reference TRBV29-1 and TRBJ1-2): SAVISQKPSRDICQRGTSLTIQCQVDSQVTMMFWYRQQPGQSLTLIATANQGSEATYESGFVIDKFPISRPNLTFSTLTVSNMSPEDSSIYLCSGGQLGDGYTFGSGTRLTVV.

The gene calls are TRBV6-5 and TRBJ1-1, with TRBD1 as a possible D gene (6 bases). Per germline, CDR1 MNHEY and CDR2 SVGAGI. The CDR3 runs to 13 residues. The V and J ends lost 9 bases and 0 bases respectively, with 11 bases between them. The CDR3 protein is CASRQDMNTEAFF. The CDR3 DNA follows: TGTGCCAGTCGACAGGACATGAACACTGAAGCTTTCTTT.

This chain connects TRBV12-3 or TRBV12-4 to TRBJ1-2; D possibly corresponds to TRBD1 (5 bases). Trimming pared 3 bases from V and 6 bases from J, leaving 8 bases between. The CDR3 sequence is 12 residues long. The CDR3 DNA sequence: TGTGCCAGCAGTTTCGACAGCGATGGCTACACCTTC. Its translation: CASSFDSDGYTF.

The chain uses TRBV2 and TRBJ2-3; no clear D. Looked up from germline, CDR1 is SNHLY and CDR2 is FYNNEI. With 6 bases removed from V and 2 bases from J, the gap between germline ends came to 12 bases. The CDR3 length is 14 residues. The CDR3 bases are TGTGCCAGCAGGGCTGAGACAACCACAGATACGCAGTATTTT. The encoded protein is CASRAETTTDTQYF.

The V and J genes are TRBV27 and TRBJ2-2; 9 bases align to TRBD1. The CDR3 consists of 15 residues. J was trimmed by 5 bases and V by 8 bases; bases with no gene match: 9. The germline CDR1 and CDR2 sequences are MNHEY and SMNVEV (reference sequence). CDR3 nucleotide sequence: TGTGCCAGCGCCAGGGGACAGGGATGGACCGGGGAGCTGTTTTTT. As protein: CASARGQGWTGELFF.

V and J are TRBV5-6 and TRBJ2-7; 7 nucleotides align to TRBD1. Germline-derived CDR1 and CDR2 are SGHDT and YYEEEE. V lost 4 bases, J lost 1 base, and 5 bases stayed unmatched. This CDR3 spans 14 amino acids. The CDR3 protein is CASSPTGQSYEQYF. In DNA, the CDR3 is TGTGCCAGCAGCCCGACGGGACAGTCCTACGAGCAGTACTTC.

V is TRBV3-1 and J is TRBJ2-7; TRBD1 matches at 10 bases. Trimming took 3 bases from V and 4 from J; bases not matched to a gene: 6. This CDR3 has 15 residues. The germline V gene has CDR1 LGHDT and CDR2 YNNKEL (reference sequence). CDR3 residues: CASSHTGQGWYEQYF. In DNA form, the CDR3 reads TGTGCCAGCAGCCACACGGGACAGGGGTGGTACGAGCAGTACTTC.

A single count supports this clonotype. In DNA form, the CDR3 reads TGTGCCAGCAGTCGACTAGAAATAAAGGAGCAGTTCTTC. Protein: CASSRLEIKEQFF. The chain links TRBV27 to TRBJ2-1; D is perhaps TRBD2 (6 bases). Looked up from germline, CDR1 is MNHEY and CDR2 is SMNVEV (reference sequence). There are 13 residues in the CDR3. Trimming removed 5 bases from V and 10 bases from J, with 15 bases in between.

The CDR3 bases are TGTGCCAGCAGCCAGCTTCCGGGACAGGGGGTGAACACTGAAGCTTTCTTT. Its protein product is CASSQLPGQGVNTEAFF. This chain joins TRBV14 and TRBJ1-1; TRBD1 aligns across 11 bases. The germline V gene has CDR1 SGHDN and CDR2 FVKESK. This CDR3 comprises 17 residues. J gave up 0 bases and V 3 bases, and 6 bases lay outside the gene matches.

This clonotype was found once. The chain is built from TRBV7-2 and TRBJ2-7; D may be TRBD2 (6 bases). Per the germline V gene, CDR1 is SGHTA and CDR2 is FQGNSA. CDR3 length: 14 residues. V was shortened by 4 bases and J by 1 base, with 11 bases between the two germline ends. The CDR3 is CASSSLASSYEQYF. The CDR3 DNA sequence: TGTGCCAGCAGCTCTCTAGCGAGTTCCTACGAGCAGTACTTC.

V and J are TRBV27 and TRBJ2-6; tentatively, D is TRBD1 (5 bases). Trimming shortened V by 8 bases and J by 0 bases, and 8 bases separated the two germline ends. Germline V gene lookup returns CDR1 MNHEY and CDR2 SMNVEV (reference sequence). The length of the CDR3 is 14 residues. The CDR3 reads CASGQGSGANVLTF. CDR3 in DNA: TGTGCCAGCGGGCAGGGCTCTGGGGCCAACGTCCTGACTTTC.

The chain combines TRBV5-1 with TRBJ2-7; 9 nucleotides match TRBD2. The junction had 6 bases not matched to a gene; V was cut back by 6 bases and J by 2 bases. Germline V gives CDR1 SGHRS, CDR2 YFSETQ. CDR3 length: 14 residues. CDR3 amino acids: CASMQTSGTYEQYF. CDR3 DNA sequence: TGCGCCAGCATGCAGACTAGCGGAACCTACGAGCAGTACTTC.

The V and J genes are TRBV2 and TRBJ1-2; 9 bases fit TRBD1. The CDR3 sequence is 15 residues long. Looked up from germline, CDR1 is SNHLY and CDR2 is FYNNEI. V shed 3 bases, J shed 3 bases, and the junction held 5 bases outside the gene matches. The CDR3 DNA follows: TGTGCCAGCAGTGAGGGACAGGGAACGGACTATGGCTACACCTTC. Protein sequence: CASSEGQGTDYGYTF.

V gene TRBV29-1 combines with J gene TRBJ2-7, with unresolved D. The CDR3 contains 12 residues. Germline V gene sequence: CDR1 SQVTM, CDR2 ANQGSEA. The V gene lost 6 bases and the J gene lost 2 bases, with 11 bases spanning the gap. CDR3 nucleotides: TGCAGCGTGCCTGACGGACCCTACGAGCAGTACTTC. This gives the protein CSVPDGPYEQYF.